This T cell receptor (beta chain) was sequenced in a study of T-cell reconstitution after alpha-beta-depleted transplantation in children. Unique molecular identifiers were used in preparing the TCRbeta library. TCRdb re-analysed the PCR reads in MiXCR, keeping a single row per CDR3 protein. In the table there are almost 600,000 distinct CDR3 sequences, 27% of which are singletons. The CDR3 spans 14 residues. Germline CDR1 SGHNT, CDR2 YYREEE (reference sequence). The ends were cut back, 4 bases at V and 1 base at J, with 11 bases in the middle. This clonotype was observed many times. The receptor was isolated from a boy younger than two with Wiskott-Aldrich syndrome, due to receive a stem cell transplant. Sequencing used PBMCs, obtained before TCRalphabeta/CD19-depleted stem cell transplant. This chain links TRBV5-4 with TRBJ1-1; D perhaps matches TRBD1 (6 bases). As DNA, the CDR3 is TGTGCCAGCAGCGTACAGGGACCGAACACTGAAGCTTTCTTT. As protein: CASSVQGPNTEAFF. Full variable domain (missing parts from reference TRBV5-4 and TRBJ1-1): ETGVTQSPTHLIKTRGQQVTLRCSSQSGHNTVSWYQQALGQGPQFIFQYYREEENGRGNFPPRFSGLQFPNYSSELNVNALELDDSALYLCASSVQGPNTEAFFGQGTRLTVV.